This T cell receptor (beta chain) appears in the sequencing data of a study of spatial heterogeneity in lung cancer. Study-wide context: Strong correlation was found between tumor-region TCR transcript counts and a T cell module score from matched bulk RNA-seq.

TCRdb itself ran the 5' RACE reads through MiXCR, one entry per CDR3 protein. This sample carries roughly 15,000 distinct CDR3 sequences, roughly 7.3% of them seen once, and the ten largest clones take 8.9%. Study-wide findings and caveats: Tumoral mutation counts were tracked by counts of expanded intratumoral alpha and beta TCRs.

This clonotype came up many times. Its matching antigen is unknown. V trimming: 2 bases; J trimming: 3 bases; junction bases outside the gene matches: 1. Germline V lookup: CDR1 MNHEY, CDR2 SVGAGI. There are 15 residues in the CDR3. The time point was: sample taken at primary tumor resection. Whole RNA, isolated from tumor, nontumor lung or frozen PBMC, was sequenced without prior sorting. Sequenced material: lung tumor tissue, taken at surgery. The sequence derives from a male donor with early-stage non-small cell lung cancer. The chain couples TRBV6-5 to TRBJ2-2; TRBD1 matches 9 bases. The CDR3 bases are TGTGCCAGCAGTTACGACAGGGGGGACACCGGGGAGCTGTTTTTT. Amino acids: CASSYDRGDTGELFF.